One sample yielded the 30 T cell receptor beta chains listed below, sequenced in a study of T-cell memory formation after mild COVID-19. MiXCR was run by TCRdb on the 5' RACE reads, yielding one entry per CDR3 protein. Among around 510,000 distinct CDR3 sequences listed, about 22% were seen once. The source material was PBMCs or a T cell subset sorted from them (not recorded which). The receptors derive from an adult woman who had mild COVID-19 (a few samples of this study predate the infection). Cell type and time point are not known.

This clonotype was recorded a few times. This chain uses TRBV20-1 with TRBJ1-3, with D possibly TRBD1 on 5 matching bases. This CDR3 is built from 15 residues. CDR1 is DFQATT and CDR2 is SNEGSKA in the germline V gene (reference sequence). Trimming removed 5 bases at V and 3 bases at J, with 17 bases between. The CDR3 DNA sequence: TGCAGTGCTGGCGGACCATCGGGGCATGGAAACACCATATATTTT. Encoded protein: CSAGGPSGHGNTIYF.

This chain links TRBV2 with TRBJ2-5, with a possible D match to TRBD1 (6 bases). Germline V gene sequence: CDR1 SNHLY, CDR2 FYNNEI. The CDR3 covers 13 residues. V shed 8 bases and J shed 1 base, with 11 bases lying between them. CDR3 sequence reads: CASGWGLQETQYF. The DNA of the CDR3 is TGTGCCAGCGGTTGGGGGCTCCAAGAGACCCAGTACTTC.

V gene TRBV20-1 combines with J gene TRBJ1-2; the D gene is possibly TRBD1 (6 bases). Germline lookup yields CDR1 DFQATT and CDR2 SNEGSKA (reference sequence). V shed 3 bases and J shed 2 bases, with 13 bases lying between them. The CDR3 sequence is 14 residues long. DNA for the CDR3: TGCAGTGCTAGGAACCACGACAGGAACTATGGCTACACCTTC. Translating it yields CSARNHDRNYGYTF.

The chain links TRBV25-1 to TRBJ1-6; no reliable D call. The CDR3 sequence is 15 residues long. Looked up from germline, CDR1 is MGHDK and CDR2 is SYGVNS. V lost 1 base and J 4 bases, leaving 8 bases between the germline ends. CDR3 DNA: TGTGCCAGCAGTGAATCATGGGGTTATAATTCACCCCTCCACTTT. Translating it yields CASSESWGYNSPLHF.

In this sample, this clonotype turned up a few times. The rearrangement uses TRBV7-8 and TRBJ2-5, with 15 bases that match TRBD2. CDR3 size: 16 residues. CDR1 and CDR2 from the germline V gene are SGHVS and FQNEAQ. The V gene end was trimmed by 1 base and the J gene end by 3 bases; junction bases not matched to a gene: 0. In DNA form, the CDR3 reads TGTGCCAGCAGCTTAGGGACTAGCGGGAGGGAAGAGACCCAGTACTTC. This gives the protein CASSLGTSGREETQYF.

This clonotype was found a few times. The V gene is TRBV4-3, the J gene TRBJ2-3; 7 nucleotides line up with TRBD1. After removal of 0 bases from V and 7 bases from J, the junction contained 10 bases not matched to a gene. CDR3 length: 16 residues. The germline V gene has CDR1 LGHNA and CDR2 YSLEER. CDR3 amino acids: CASSQDRGTMSNTQYF. CDR3 bases: TGCGCCAGCAGCCAAGACAGGGGGACAATGTCGAATACGCAGTATTTT.

The chain recombines TRBV6-6 with TRBJ1-1, with 7 bases that match TRBD1. CDR1 is MNHNY and CDR2 is SVGAGI in the germline V gene (reference sequence). V gave up 5 bases and J gave up 3 bases; unmatched junction bases: 6. The CDR3 is 14 amino acids. CDR3 sequence: CASSHNTGDTEAFF. CDR3 DNA sequence: TGTGCCAGCAGTCATAACACAGGGGACACTGAAGCTTTCTTT.

This clonotype was seen at least ten times. The chain carries TRBV29-1 and TRBJ2-3; TRBD2 matches at 8 bases. CDR3 length equals 12 residues. V lost 6 bases and J lost 6; bases outside the gene matches: 5. From germline, CDR1 is SQVTM and CDR2 ANQGSEA. DNA for the CDR3: TGCAGCGTAGGTGGCGGGAGGGATACGCAGTATTTT. The encoded protein is CSVGGGRDTQYF.

This clonotype was counted only a few times. The chain uses TRBV5-1 and TRBJ2-2; a possible D gene is TRBD2 (5 bases). CDR1 SGHRS and CDR2 YFSETQ come from the germline V gene. The CDR3 runs 16 residues. V lost 3 bases and J 5 bases, leaving 17 bases between the germline ends. CDR3 DNA: TGCGCCAGCAGCTCAAGGGAGCTAGCTAGGACCGGGGAGCTGTTTTTT. Its translation: CASSSRELARTGELFF.

V gene TRBV5-8 combines with J gene TRBJ2-3; TRBD2 aligns across 7 bases. Germline CDR1 reads SGHTS; CDR2 reads YDEGEE. V dropped 4 bases and J dropped 2; count of bases not matched to a gene: 13. The CDR3 loop spans 17 amino acids. The CDR3 region is CASSPSSSSGITDTQYF. In nucleotides, the CDR3 is TGTGCCAGCAGCCCGTCTTCCTCTAGCGGCATCACAGATACGCAGTATTTT.

The chain employs TRBV5-1 and TRBJ2-1; D not resolved. Trimming cost V 4 bases and J 7 bases, with 9 bases left between them. This CDR3 region has 12 residues. Germline V lookup: CDR1 SGHRS, CDR2 YFSETQ. The CDR3 DNA follows: TGCGCCAGCAGCCGCCCAGCGAATGAGCAGTTCTTC. Its protein product is CASSRPANEQFF.

This clonotype turned up a few times. The chain couples TRBV2 to TRBJ2-7; D may be TRBD2 (6 bases). The germline V gene encodes CDR1 SNHLY and CDR2 FYNNEI. The V gene lost 4 bases and the J gene lost 5 bases, with 15 bases spanning the gap. The CDR3 runs to 14 residues. DNA for the CDR3: TGTGCCAGCAGTGGACTAGGTAACTTCGACGAGCAGTACTTC. Its protein product is CASSGLGNFDEQYF.

Here the CDR3 reads CASSLGTGGFSPLHF. The CDR3 DNA sequence: TGTGCCAGCAGCTTAGGGACAGGGGGGTTCTCACCCCTCCACTTT. The V call is TRBV7-8, the J call TRBJ1-6; TRBD1 agrees at 10 bases. This CDR3 has 15 residues. The germline V gene has CDR1 SGHVS and CDR2 FQNEAQ. The V gene end was trimmed by 1 base and the J gene end by 10 bases; junction bases not matched to a gene: 4.

In this sample, this clonotype turned up a few times. This chain links TRBV6-1 with TRBJ1-5; 11 bases fit TRBD1. The trim removed 6 bases at V and 7 bases at J, leaving 14 bases unmatched. Germline-derived CDR1 and CDR2 are MNHNS and SASEGT. The CDR3 sequence is 17 residues long. The CDR3 sequence is CASSPPRTGGHGQPQHF. The CDR3 DNA is TGTGCCAGCAGCCCACCTCGGACAGGGGGCCATGGGCAGCCCCAGCATTTT.

The rearrangement joins TRBV5-1 to TRBJ1-2; 9 positions match TRBD1. V lost 2 bases and J lost 4; bases outside the gene matches: 9. The CDR3 totals 16 residues. Germline CDR1 reads SGHRS; CDR2 reads YFSETQ. CDR3 sequence: CASSFYPGQGSYGYTF. The CDR3 DNA reads TGCGCCAGCAGCTTCTACCCGGGACAGGGTTCCTATGGCTACACCTTC.

This clonotype was observed a few times. The rearrangement links TRBV12-3 or TRBV12-4 to TRBJ2-5, with 11 positions matching TRBD2. J gave up 6 bases and V 5 bases, and 17 bases lay outside the gene matches. The CDR3 contains 18 residues. CDR3 amino acids: CASSDTLAGANAGKTQYF. DNA for the CDR3: TGTGCCAGCAGTGATACACTAGCGGGAGCCAACGCTGGAAAGACCCAGTACTTC.

In this sample, this clonotype turned up a few times. The DNA of the CDR3 is TGTGCCAGCAGTCCTCTACGTGGGTCGGACTATGAGCAGTTCTTC. Its translation: CASSPLRGSDYEQFF. The V and J genes are TRBV6-5 and TRBJ2-1, with TRBD2 as a possible D gene (5 bases). V lost 5 bases, J lost 8 bases, and 19 bases lay in between. The CDR3 extends over 15 amino acids. CDR1 is MNHEY, CDR2 SVGAGI, per germline.

The genes are TRBV5-1 and TRBJ1-3; 7 bases align to TRBD1. This CDR3 contains 14 residues. V shed 6 bases and J 0 bases; nucleotides not matched to a gene: 3. Germline V gene data show CDR1 as SGHRS and CDR2 as YFSETQ. The CDR3 spells CASKGQHSGNTIYF. DNA for the CDR3: TGCGCCAGCAAGGGACAGCACTCTGGAAACACCATATATTTT.

This chain connects TRBV27 to TRBJ1-5; D is uncertain. The CDR3 loop spans 14 amino acids. Trimming removed 2 bases from V and 3 bases from J, with 8 bases in between. CDR1 is MNHEY, CDR2 SMNVEV, per germline (reference sequence). The DNA for the CDR3 is TGTGCCAGCAGTTTAGGCTGGGCCAATCAGCCCCAGCATTTT. This translates into CASSLGWANQPQHF.

This chain's CDR3 is CAWHTGLNGGTEAFF. For the CDR3, the DNA is TGTGCCTGGCATACGGGTTTAAACGGGGGCACTGAAGCTTTCTTT. The V and J genes are TRBV30 and TRBJ1-1; maybe TRBD1 (5 bases). V gave up 5 bases and J gave up 4 bases, with 20 bases separating them. The CDR3 covers 15 residues. Germline V lookup: CDR1 GTSNPN, CDR2 SVGIG (reference sequence).

The rearrangement uses TRBV30 and TRBJ2-7, with D unclear. CDR1 is GTSNPN and CDR2 is SVGIG in the germline V gene (reference sequence). The V end lost 5 bases, the J end lost 0 bases, and 11 bases lay between the germline ends. This CDR3 is 13 amino acids long. The CDR3 protein is CAWGYSSSYEQYF. DNA of the CDR3: TGTGCCTGGGGCTACTCCAGCTCCTACGAGCAGTACTTC.

Written as DNA, the CDR3 is TGTGCCACCAGGGGGACAGGAAGTACTGAAGCTTTCTTT. It codes for CATRGTGSTEAFF. The chain joins TRBV24-1 to TRBJ1-1; 8 bases agree with TRBD1. CDR1 is KGHDR, CDR2 SFDVKD, per germline. V was pared by 7 bases and J by 5 bases, with 5 bases of the junction left unmatched. The CDR3 runs 13 residues.

The chain carries TRBV12-3 or TRBV12-4 and TRBJ1-1, with D possibly being TRBD1 (5 bases). V was pared by 5 bases and J by 4 bases, with 14 bases between. This CDR3 contains 14 residues. The CDR3 loop is CASSPRIGGTEAFF. The CDR3 bases are TGTGCCAGCAGTCCTCGGATCGGGGGCACTGAAGCTTTCTTT.

A few counts support this clonotype. CDR3 nucleotide sequence: TGTGCCAGCAGCTTTTATCTAGCGGTAGAACTGAGCACAGATACGCAGTATTTT. It is translated as CASSFYLAVELSTDTQYF. V usage is TRBV7-9 and J usage is TRBJ2-3, with 7 bases aligning to TRBD2. V lost 3 bases to trimming and J lost 0 bases; unmatched junction nucleotides: 12. CDR1 and CDR2 (germline): SEHNR, FQNEAQ (reference sequence). The length of the CDR3 is 18 residues.

The rearrangement links TRBV3-1 to TRBJ2-3; TRBD1 might be the D (6 bases). Per germline, CDR1 LGHDT and CDR2 YNNKEL (reference sequence). The CDR3 totals 15 residues. Trimming removed 0 bases at V and 5 bases at J, with 12 bases between. CDR3 coding DNA: TGTGCCAGCAGCCAAGAACAGAGGGGGTTAGATACGCAGTATTTT. The encoded protein is CASSQEQRGLDTQYF.

The J gene is TRBJ2-7, the V gene TRBV6-5; possibly TRBD2 for D (5 bases). This CDR3 comprises 14 residues. CDR1 and CDR2 from the germline V gene are MNHEY and SVGAGI. Trimming shortened V by 2 bases and J by 2 bases, and 10 bases separated the two germline ends. The CDR3 is CASSYGGAAYEQYF. The CDR3 nucleotides are TGTGCCAGCAGTTACGGCGGAGCGGCCTACGAGCAGTACTTC.

The chain employs TRBV4-1 and TRBJ2-1, with TRBD2 matching 13 bases. The CDR3 contains 15 residues. The V and J ends lost 3 bases and 10 bases, in that order; junction bases with no gene match: 6. Germline assignment: CDR1 MGHRA and CDR2 YSYEKL. CDR3 DNA sequence: TGCGCCAGCAGCCACCGACTAGCGGGGGGTTGGGAGCAGTTCTTC. Amino acids: CASSHRLAGGWEQFF.

The CDR3 loop is CASSETRGSYNEQFF. In nucleotides, the CDR3 is TGTGCCAGCAGCGAGACCCGGGGCTCCTACAATGAGCAGTTCTTC. V and J are TRBV2 and TRBJ2-1; a possible D gene is TRBD2 (5 bases). V lost 6 bases, J lost 0 bases, and 12 bases lay in between. The length of the CDR3 is 15 residues. CDR1 and CDR2 from the germline V gene are SNHLY and FYNNEI.

This clonotype was detected many times. CDR3 bases: TGTGCCAGCAGCTTAGGAGGCAGGGGTTGGGAGACCCAGTACTTC. Translation: CASSLGGRGWETQYF. The chain carries TRBV7-6 and TRBJ2-5, with D perhaps matching TRBD1 (6 bases). The V gene's germline CDR1 is SGHVS and CDR2 FNYEAQ. CDR3 length: 15 amino acids. Trimming took off 1 base at V and 5 bases at J, with 14 bases between the two ends.

The chain links TRBV12-3 or TRBV12-4 to TRBJ1-2; no clear D. Trimming took 3 bases from V and 6 from J, leaving 14 bases between them. This CDR3 is 14 amino acids long. The CDR3 protein is CASSFARLGDGYTF. Written as DNA, the CDR3 is TGTGCCAGCAGTTTCGCCAGGCTCGGCGATGGCTACACCTTC.